The present entry profiles one T cell receptor beta chain with its context. This sample is drawn from a study of T cell changes during pregnancy in multiple sclerosis. This table comes from immunoSEQ multiplex PCR, and its TCRdb copy is limited to in-frame clones, with some not included. The sample records about 77,000 clones, more than 85% being singletons. The length of the CDR3 is 13 residues. Trimming pared 5 bases from V and 2 bases from J, leaving 9 bases between. In germline, CDR1 is KGHSH, CDR2 LQKENI. The V gene is TRBV18, the J gene TRBJ2-5; D gene uncertain. This clonotype was sampled from a female donor in good health, enrolled as a control in a pregnancy study. This specimen consisted of peripheral blood, obtained after pregnancy. CDR3 residues: CASSTIGQETQYF. CDR3 DNA sequence: TGTGCCAGCTCAACCATCGGTCAAGAGACCCAGTACTTC.